This is a list of T cell receptor beta chains from one sample in a study of OX40 agonist ivuxolimab in advanced cancers. Method: immunoSEQ multiplex PCR; TCRdb's copy keeps in-frame clones and lacks some. The sample has some 57,000 clones, roughly 81% seen once. The specimen comprised CD4+ or CD8+ T cells sorted from blood, sampled in a trial of the OX40 agonist ivuxolimab. All receptors come from an adult with an advanced solid tumor such as melanoma, head and neck, liver or kidney cancer. Each CDR3 is given with its conserved first and last residue. A D gene is named only where the DNA matches it firmly.

d_gene: .; j_gene: TRBJ1-1; v_gene: TRBV5-1; CDR3aa: CASSLGGGNTEAFF
d_gene: .; j_gene: TRBJ1-2; v_gene: TRBV10-3; CDR3aa: CAITGNDYGYTF
d_gene: TRBD1; j_gene: TRBJ2-7; v_gene: TRBV6-1; CDR3aa: CASSGQGKLQVREQYF
d_gene: .; j_gene: TRBJ1-1; v_gene: TRBV13; CDR3aa: CASSVGRNTEAFF
d_gene: .; j_gene: TRBJ2-7; v_gene: TRBV7-2; CDR3aa: CASSRPQAYEQYF
d_gene: TRBD2; j_gene: TRBJ2-7; v_gene: TRBV29-1; CDR3aa: CSVSPGLAYEQYF
d_gene: TRBD1; j_gene: TRBJ1-4; v_gene: TRBV28; CDR3aa: CASSLSTGGLVWDEKLFF
d_gene: .; j_gene: TRBJ1-1; v_gene: TRBV4-2; CDR3aa: CASSPREGGPGTTEAFF
d_gene: .; j_gene: TRBJ2-5; v_gene: TRBV11-2; CDR3aa: CASSLSGGSGETQYF
d_gene: .; j_gene: TRBJ1-5; v_gene: TRBV6-5; CDR3aa: CASTPTRDSNQPQHF
d_gene: .; j_gene: TRBJ1-2; v_gene: TRBV4-2; CDR3aa: CASSREHREANF
d_gene: .; j_gene: TRBJ2-5; v_gene: TRBV21-1; CDR3aa: CASSKKDSCLPKGTQYF
d_gene: .; j_gene: TRBJ2-7; v_gene: TRBV28; CDR3aa: CASSSGAYEQYF
d_gene: TRBD1; j_gene: TRBJ2-1; v_gene: TRBV9; CDR3aa: CASSVAGQGGYNEQFF
d_gene: TRBD1; j_gene: TRBJ2-5; v_gene: TRBV5-1; CDR3aa: CASSNAGGNQETQYF
d_gene: .; j_gene: TRBJ2-7; v_gene: TRBV27; CDR3aa: CASSLGPDYEQYF
d_gene: TRBD1; j_gene: TRBJ1-1; v_gene: TRBV29-1; CDR3aa: CSVVLTGGLTEAFF
d_gene: TRBD1; j_gene: TRBJ1-4; v_gene: TRBV6-1; CDR3aa: CASSEKGVDRAIFRFEKLFF
d_gene: TRBD1; j_gene: TRBJ1-2; v_gene: TRBV7-8; CDR3aa: CASSLGDRGLNYGYTF
d_gene: .; j_gene: TRBJ1-1; v_gene: TRBV5-4; CDR3aa: CASSYRLQNTEAFF
d_gene: TRBD1; j_gene: TRBJ2-1; v_gene: TRBV5-4; CDR3aa: CASKLGGQGNNEQFF
d_gene: .; j_gene: TRBJ2-2; v_gene: TRBV15; CDR3aa: CATSRDSLNGRDTGELFF
d_gene: TRBD2; j_gene: TRBJ2-1; v_gene: TRBV6-5; CDR3aa: CASSYTPGLAYEQFF
d_gene: .; j_gene: TRBJ2-7; v_gene: TRBV28; CDR3aa: CASSSPRGRVYEQYF
d_gene: .; j_gene: TRBJ1-1; v_gene: TRBV9; CDR3aa: CASSPRDGSRAFF
d_gene: .; j_gene: TRBJ2-2; v_gene: TRBV5-4; CDR3aa: CASSLDRRRTNTGELFF
d_gene: TRBD2; j_gene: TRBJ2-7; v_gene: TRBV6-5; CDR3aa: CASSSPGGRDYEQYF
d_gene: TRBD1; j_gene: TRBJ1-1; v_gene: TRBV28; CDR3aa: CATNRGLVTEAFF
d_gene: TRBD1; j_gene: TRBJ2-1; v_gene: TRBV5-8; CDR3aa: CASTRQGLAYNEQFF
d_gene: .; j_gene: TRBJ2-1; v_gene: TRBV20-1; CDR3aa: CSASDHEQFF
d_gene: .; j_gene: TRBJ1-2; v_gene: TRBV28; CDR3aa: CASSPRGQGIDGYTF
d_gene: .; j_gene: TRBJ2-7; v_gene: TRBV4-3; CDR3aa: CASSHLRDYEQYF
d_gene: .; j_gene: TRBJ1-1; v_gene: TRBV4-2; CDR3aa: CASSHEGTNTEAFF
d_gene: TRBD2; j_gene: TRBJ2-1; v_gene: TRBV6-5; CDR3aa: CASREVAGDREQFF
d_gene: TRBD2; j_gene: TRBJ2-7; v_gene: TRBV9; CDR3aa: CASSGGASGNAEQYF
d_gene: TRBD2; j_gene: TRBJ2-2; v_gene: TRBV29-1; CDR3aa: CSVQFAGGAGELFF
d_gene: TRBD2; j_gene: TRBJ2-1; v_gene: TRBV13; CDR3aa: CASSLGSGASYNEQFF
d_gene: .; j_gene: TRBJ1-1; v_gene: TRBV5-5; CDR3aa: CASSLVYPAGTEAFF
d_gene: .; j_gene: TRBJ2-1; v_gene: TRBV7-9; CDR3aa: CASSFSLSTEQFF
d_gene: .; j_gene: TRBJ2-7; v_gene: TRBV5-6; CDR3aa: CASSFQGNRGEQYF
d_gene: TRBD2; j_gene: TRBJ2-7; v_gene: TRBV19; CDR3aa: CASSIYPGLAGGPGEQYF
d_gene: .; j_gene: TRBJ1-1; v_gene: TRBV19; CDR3aa: CASSIVGGRANTEAFF
d_gene: TRBD1; j_gene: TRBJ1-6; v_gene: TRBV7-3; CDR3aa: CASSYGQGRSPLHF
d_gene: .; j_gene: TRBJ1-1; v_gene: TRBV11-2; CDR3aa: CASSLKFGQINTEAFF
d_gene: TRBD2; j_gene: TRBJ2-5; v_gene: TRBV28; CDR3aa: CASSSTGGRVQETQYF
d_gene: .; j_gene: TRBJ1-1; v_gene: TRBV7-9; CDR3aa: CASRDKGGVMNTEAFF
d_gene: .; j_gene: TRBJ2-3; v_gene: TRBV30; CDR3aa: CAWAHRQGGPDTQYF
d_gene: TRBD2; j_gene: TRBJ2-1; v_gene: TRBV2; CDR3aa: CASSRTSGSSYNEQFF
d_gene: TRBD2; j_gene: TRBJ2-3; v_gene: TRBV9; CDR3aa: CASSVGDSGRRDTQYF
d_gene: .; j_gene: TRBJ2-1; v_gene: TRBV5-4; CDR3aa: CASSSARAIINEQFF
d_gene: TRBD1; j_gene: TRBJ2-7; v_gene: TRBV11-2; CDR3aa: CASSLGDRPTYEQYF
d_gene: .; j_gene: TRBJ2-3; v_gene: TRBV6-6; CDR3aa: CASSFSGAHTQYF
d_gene: TRBD2; j_gene: TRBJ2-1; v_gene: TRBV5-8; CDR3aa: CASSLVGLAGRNEQFF
d_gene: .; j_gene: TRBJ2-1; v_gene: TRBV4-3; CDR3aa: CASSQDNSNEQFF
d_gene: TRBD1; j_gene: TRBJ1-1; v_gene: TRBV6-6; CDR3aa: CASSKGDSEAFF
d_gene: TRBD2; j_gene: TRBJ2-3; v_gene: TRBV5-1; CDR3aa: CASSLGLAGGPTDTQYF
d_gene: TRBD2; j_gene: TRBJ2-1; v_gene: TRBV4-2; CDR3aa: CASSQAAGGSGGLNEQFF
d_gene: .; j_gene: TRBJ2-4; v_gene: TRBV28; CDR3aa: CASSLRGAKNIQYF
d_gene: .; j_gene: TRBJ1-5; v_gene: TRBV4-1; CDR3aa: CASSQVGVVVQPQHF
d_gene: .; j_gene: TRBJ1-1; v_gene: TRBV25-1; CDR3aa: CASSALTGFNTEAFF